This note documents a single T cell receptor beta chain sequence. Its cognate antigen is unknown. The source of the sample is a study of cytomegalovirus exposure and HLA in healthy donors. Study conclusions and caveats: Some segments of the V type, notably TRBV6-2 and TRBV6-3, were excluded as indistinguishable. The study listed about 150 cytomegalovirus-associated TCR beta chains.

The germline V gene has CDR1 SGHAT and CDR2 FQNNGV. Trimming removed 1 base at V and 2 bases at J, with 8 bases between. The length of the CDR3 is 14 residues. Whereas donors were nominally healthy upon sampling, unrecorded immune exposures were probable. 60 Vbeta and 13 Jbeta primers were used in PCR. Assay: immunoSEQ multiplex PCR; the TCRdb copy retains only in-frame clones and omits some. Of 90,000 or so clones in the sample, about 79% were seen once. This receptor was identified in a man over 45 in good health and CMV-seronegative. The specimen sequenced was PBMCs. The gene calls are TRBV11-2 and TRBJ2-5; D is unclear. The CDR3 coding sequence is TGTGCCAGCAGCTTAGGACTGCTGCAAGAGACCCAGTACTTC. This codes for CASSLGLLQETQYF.